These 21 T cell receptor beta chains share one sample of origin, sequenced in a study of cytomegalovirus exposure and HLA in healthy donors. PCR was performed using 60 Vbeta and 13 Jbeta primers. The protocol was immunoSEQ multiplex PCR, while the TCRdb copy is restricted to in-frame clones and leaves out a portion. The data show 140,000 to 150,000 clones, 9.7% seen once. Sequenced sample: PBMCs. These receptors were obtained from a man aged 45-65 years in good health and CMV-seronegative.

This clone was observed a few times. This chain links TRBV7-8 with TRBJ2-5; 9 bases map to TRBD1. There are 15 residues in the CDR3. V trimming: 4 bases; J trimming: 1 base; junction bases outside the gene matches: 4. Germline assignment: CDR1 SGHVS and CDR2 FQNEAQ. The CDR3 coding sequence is TGTGCCAGCAGCTCCCGGGACAGGGTCCAAGAGACCCAGTACTTC. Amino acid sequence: CASSSRDRVQETQYF.

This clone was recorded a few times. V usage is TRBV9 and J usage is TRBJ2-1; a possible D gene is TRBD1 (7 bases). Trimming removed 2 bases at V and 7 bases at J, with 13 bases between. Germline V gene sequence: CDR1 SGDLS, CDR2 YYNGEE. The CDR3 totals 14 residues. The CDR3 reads CASSVLQGGNEQFF. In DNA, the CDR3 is TGTGCCAGCAGCGTTCTGCAGGGGGGAAATGAGCAGTTCTTC.

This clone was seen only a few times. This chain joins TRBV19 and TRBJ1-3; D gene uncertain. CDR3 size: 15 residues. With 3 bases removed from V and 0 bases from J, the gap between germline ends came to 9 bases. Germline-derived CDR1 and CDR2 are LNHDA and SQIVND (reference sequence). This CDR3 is CASSMDGLSGNTIYF. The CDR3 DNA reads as TGTGCCAGTAGTATGGACGGACTCTCTGGAAACACCATATATTTT.

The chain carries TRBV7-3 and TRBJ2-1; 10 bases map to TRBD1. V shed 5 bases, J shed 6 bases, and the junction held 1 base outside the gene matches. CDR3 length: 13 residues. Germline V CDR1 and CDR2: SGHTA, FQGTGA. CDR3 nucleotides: TGTGCCAGCAGCAGGGACAGGGGCAATGAGCAGTTCTTC. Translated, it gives CASSRDRGNEQFF.

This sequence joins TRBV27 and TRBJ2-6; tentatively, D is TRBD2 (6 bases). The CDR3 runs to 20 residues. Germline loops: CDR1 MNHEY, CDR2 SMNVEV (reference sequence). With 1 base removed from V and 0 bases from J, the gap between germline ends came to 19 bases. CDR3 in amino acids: CASSLYGQGGFPSGANVLTF. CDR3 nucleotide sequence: TGTGCCAGCAGTTTATACGGACAAGGAGGGTTCCCCTCTGGGGCCAACGTCCTGACTTTC.

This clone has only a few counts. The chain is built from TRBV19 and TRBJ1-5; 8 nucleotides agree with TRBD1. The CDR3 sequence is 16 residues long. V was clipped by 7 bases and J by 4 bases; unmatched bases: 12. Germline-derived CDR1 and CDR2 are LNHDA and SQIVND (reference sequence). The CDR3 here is CASKRTGQYGNQPQHF. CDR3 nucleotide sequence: TGTGCCAGTAAGAGGACAGGGCAATATGGGAATCAGCCCCAGCATTTT.

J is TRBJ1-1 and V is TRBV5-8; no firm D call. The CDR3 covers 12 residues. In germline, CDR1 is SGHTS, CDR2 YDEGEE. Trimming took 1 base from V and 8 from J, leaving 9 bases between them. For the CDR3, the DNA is TGTGCCAGCAGCTTGAGCGGTTCCGAAGCTTTCTTT. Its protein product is CASSLSGSEAFF.

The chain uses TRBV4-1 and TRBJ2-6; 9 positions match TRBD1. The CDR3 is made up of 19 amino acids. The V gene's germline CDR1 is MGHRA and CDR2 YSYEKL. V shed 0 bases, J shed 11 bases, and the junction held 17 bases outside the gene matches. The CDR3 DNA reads TGCGCCAGCAGCCAAGATCCCGGGACAGGGCCATCTACAGCCGACGTCCTGACTTTC. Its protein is CASSQDPGTGPSTADVLTF.

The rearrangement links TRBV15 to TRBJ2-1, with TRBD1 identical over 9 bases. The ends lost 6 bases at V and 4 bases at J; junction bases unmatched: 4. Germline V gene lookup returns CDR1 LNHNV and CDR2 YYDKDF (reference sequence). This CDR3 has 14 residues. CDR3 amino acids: CATRGDRVYNEQFF. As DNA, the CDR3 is TGTGCCACCAGGGGGGACAGGGTATACAATGAGCAGTTCTTC.

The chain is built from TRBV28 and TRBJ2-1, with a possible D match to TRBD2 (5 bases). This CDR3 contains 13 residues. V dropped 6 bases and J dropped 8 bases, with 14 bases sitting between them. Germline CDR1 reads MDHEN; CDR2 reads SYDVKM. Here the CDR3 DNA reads TGTGCCAGCAGCCCGAACCTAGCCGATGAGCAGTTCTTC. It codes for CASSPNLADEQFF.

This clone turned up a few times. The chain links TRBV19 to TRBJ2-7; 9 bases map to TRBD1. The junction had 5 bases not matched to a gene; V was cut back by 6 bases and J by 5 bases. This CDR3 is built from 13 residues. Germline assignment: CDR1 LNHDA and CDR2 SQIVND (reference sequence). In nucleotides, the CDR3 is TGTGCCAGTAGGGACAGGGGCTTCAACGAGCAGTACTTC. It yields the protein CASRDRGFNEQYF. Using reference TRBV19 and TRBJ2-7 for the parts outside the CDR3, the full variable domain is DGGITQSPKYLFRKEGQNVTLSCEQNLNHDAMYWYRQDPGQGLRLIYYSQIVNDFQKGDIAEGYSVSREKKESFPLTVTSAQKNPTAFYLCASRDRGFNEQYFGPGTRLTVT.

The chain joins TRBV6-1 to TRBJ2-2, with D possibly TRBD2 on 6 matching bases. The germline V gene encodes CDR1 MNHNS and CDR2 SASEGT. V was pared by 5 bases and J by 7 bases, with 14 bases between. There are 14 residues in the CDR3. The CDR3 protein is CASSFFDGGGELFF. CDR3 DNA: TGTGCCAGCAGTTTTTTCGACGGGGGCGGGGAGCTGTTTTTT.

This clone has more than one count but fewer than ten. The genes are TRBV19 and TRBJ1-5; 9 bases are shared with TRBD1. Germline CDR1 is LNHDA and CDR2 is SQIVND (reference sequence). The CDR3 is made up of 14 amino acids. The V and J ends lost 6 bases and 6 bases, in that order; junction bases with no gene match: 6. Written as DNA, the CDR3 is TGTGCCAGTAGACGGGGACAGGGCGGTCAGCCCCAGCATTTT. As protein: CASRRGQGGQPQHF.

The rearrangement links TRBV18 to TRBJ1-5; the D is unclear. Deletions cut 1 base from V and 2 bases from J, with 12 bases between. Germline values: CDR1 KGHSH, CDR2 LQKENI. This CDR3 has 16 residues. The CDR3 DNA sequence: TGTGCCAGCTCACCACTTGGGGAGATAGGCAATCAGCCCCAGCATTTT. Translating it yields CASSPLGEIGNQPQHF.

CDR3 protein: CASRAPRGTQETQYF. CDR3 bases: TGTGCCAGCAGAGCTCCCAGGGGGACTCAAGAGACCCAGTACTTC. The chain carries TRBV6-5 and TRBJ2-5; D is perhaps TRBD1 (7 bases). Germline values: CDR1 MNHEY, CDR2 SVGAGI. CDR3 length: 15 amino acids. The V end was cut by 6 bases, the J end by 2 bases, with 16 bases between.

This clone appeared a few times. CDR3 region: CASSESSLREAFF. CDR3 nucleotide sequence: TGCGCCAGCAGTGAGTCGAGTTTGCGAGAAGCTTTCTTT. V and J are TRBV10-1 and TRBJ1-1; no clear D gene. Germline assignment: CDR1 WNHNN and CDR2 SYGVQD (reference sequence). With 0 bases removed from V and 8 bases from J, the gap between germline ends came to 10 bases. This CDR3 has 13 residues.

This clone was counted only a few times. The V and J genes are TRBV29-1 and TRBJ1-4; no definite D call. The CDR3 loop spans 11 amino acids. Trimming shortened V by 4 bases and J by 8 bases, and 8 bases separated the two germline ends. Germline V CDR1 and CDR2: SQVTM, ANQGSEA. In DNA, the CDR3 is TGCAGCGTTGCCAGAGGGGAAAAACTGTTTTTT. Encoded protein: CSVARGEKLFF.

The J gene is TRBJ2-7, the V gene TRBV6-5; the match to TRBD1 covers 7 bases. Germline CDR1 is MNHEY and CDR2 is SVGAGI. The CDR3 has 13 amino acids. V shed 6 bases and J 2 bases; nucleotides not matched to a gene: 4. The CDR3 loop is CASRQGFPYEQYF. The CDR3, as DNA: TGTGCCAGCAGACAGGGGTTCCCCTACGAGCAGTACTTC.

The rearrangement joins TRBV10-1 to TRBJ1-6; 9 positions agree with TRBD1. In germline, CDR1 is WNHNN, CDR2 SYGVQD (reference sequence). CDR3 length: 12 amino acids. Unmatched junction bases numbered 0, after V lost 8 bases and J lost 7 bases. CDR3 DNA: TGCGCCAGCGGACAGGGGAATTCACCCCTCCACTTT. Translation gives CASGQGNSPLHF.

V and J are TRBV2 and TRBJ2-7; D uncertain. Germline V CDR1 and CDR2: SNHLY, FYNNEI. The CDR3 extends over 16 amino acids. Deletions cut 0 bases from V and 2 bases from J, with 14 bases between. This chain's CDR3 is CASSEALLRRTYEQYF. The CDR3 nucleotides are TGTGCCAGCAGTGAAGCGCTTTTGCGGCGGACCTACGAGCAGTACTTC.

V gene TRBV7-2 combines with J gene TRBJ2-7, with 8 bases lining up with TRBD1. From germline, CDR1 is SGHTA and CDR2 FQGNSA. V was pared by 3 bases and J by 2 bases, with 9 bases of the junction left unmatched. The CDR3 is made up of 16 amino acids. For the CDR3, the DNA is TGTGCCAGCAGCTTGCCAGGGACAGGCCCAACCTACGAGCAGTACTTC. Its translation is CASSLPGTGPTYEQYF.